The next 23 T cell receptor beta chains were all read from a single sample in a study of blood T cell repertoires in COVID-19. TCRdb's table, derived via immunoSEQ multiplex PCR, lists solely in-frame clones and lacks some. The sample holds some 150,000 clones, about nine tenths seen once. The specimen was PBMCs or T cells enriched from blood (not recorded which). The receptors come from a man in his fifties who had recovered from COVID-19.

This chain uses TRBV27 with TRBJ2-7; a possible D gene is TRBD1 (6 bases). With 9 bases removed from V and 0 bases from J, the gap between germline ends came to 21 bases. The germline V gene has CDR1 MNHEY and CDR2 SMNVEV (reference sequence). CDR3 length equals 16 residues. CDR3 in amino acids: CASGFGQRLYSYEQYF. The CDR3 coding sequence is TGTGCCAGTGGATTTGGACAGCGCCTTTACTCCTACGAGCAGTACTTC.

The chain joins TRBV2 to TRBJ1-2; TRBD1 agrees at 7 bases. The CDR3 runs 18 residues. The germline gives CDR1 SNHLY, CDR2 FYNNEI. The ends lost 2 bases at V and 0 bases at J; junction bases unmatched: 12. CDR3 amino acids: CASSEQRGRQGSNYGYTF. The CDR3 DNA is TGTGCCAGCAGTGAACAGAGGGGCCGACAGGGATCTAACTATGGCTACACCTTC.

This clone was observed once. The chain's CDR3 is CASSFHSDQPQHF. The CDR3 DNA reads as TGTGCCAGCAGCTTCCATTCAGATCAGCCCCAGCATTTT. The V gene is TRBV12-3 or TRBV12-4, the J gene TRBJ1-5; D gene uncertain. This CDR3 region has 13 residues. V lost 6 bases and J lost 5, with 11 bases in between.

The CDR3 region is CASSPGSSYNSPLHF. For the CDR3, the DNA is TGTGCCAGCAGCCCAGGTTCCTCCTATAATTCACCCCTCCACTTT. The V gene is TRBV11-2, the J gene TRBJ1-6; D call uncertain. In germline, CDR1 is SGHAT, CDR2 FQNNGV. V was shortened by 5 bases and J by 0 bases, with 8 bases between the two germline ends. The CDR3 consists of 15 residues.

The chain uses TRBV6-5 and TRBJ1-6, with D possibly matching TRBD1 (6 bases). The V end lost 6 bases, the J end lost 4 bases, and 10 bases lay between the germline ends. Per the germline V gene, CDR1 is MNHEY and CDR2 is SVGAGI. This CDR3 has 14 residues. CDR3 protein: CASSRGGYNSPLHF. DNA of the CDR3: TGTGCCAGCAGCAGGGGAGGGTATAATTCACCCCTCCACTTT.

This clone has only one observation. The V and J genes are TRBV18 and TRBJ1-4; 7 bases align to TRBD1. The CDR3 length is 13 residues. Germline CDR1 and CDR2: KGHSH and LQKENI. Trimming cost V 8 bases and J 6 bases; bases outside gene matches: 6. CDR3 nucleotide sequence: TGTGCCAGCCCAGGGGACAGCCATGAAAAACTGTTTTTT. Protein sequence: CASPGDSHEKLFF.

The chain is built from TRBV29-1 and TRBJ1-1, with no clear D. The CDR3 consists of 15 residues. Per the germline V gene, CDR1 is SQVTM and CDR2 is ANQGSEA. Trimming cost V 0 bases and J 1 base, with 12 bases left between them. This CDR3 is CSVEDPVGANTEAFF. Here the CDR3 DNA reads TGCAGCGTTGAAGATCCCGTGGGAGCGAACACTGAAGCTTTCTTT.

The chain employs TRBV6-5 and TRBJ1-2; 12 bases are a match to TRBD1. The germline V gene encodes CDR1 MNHEY and CDR2 SVGAGI. The CDR3 runs 15 residues. J gave up 7 bases and V 0 bases, and 3 bases lay outside the gene matches. Here the CDR3 reads CASSYSGQGALGYTF. The CDR3 DNA is TGTGCCAGCAGTTACTCGGGACAGGGGGCGCTTGGCTACACCTTC.

This clone appeared many times. The V and J genes are TRBV30 and TRBJ1-6; 8 bases are shared with TRBD1. Trimming took 3 bases from V and 9 from J; bases not matched to a gene: 7. Looked up from germline, CDR1 is GTSNPN and CDR2 is SVGIG (reference sequence). The CDR3 covers 14 residues. The CDR3 reads CAWRGQGARSPLHF. The CDR3 DNA sequence: TGTGCCTGGAGAGGGCAGGGGGCCCGTTCACCCCTCCACTTT.

This rearrangement joins TRBV5-1 to TRBJ2-3; the match to TRBD2 covers 8 bases. Germline CDR1 and CDR2: SGHRS and YFSETQ. This CDR3 comprises 15 residues. V lost 0 bases, J lost 7 bases, and 7 bases stayed unmatched. In DNA form, the CDR3 reads TGCGCCAGCAGCTTGGCGACTAGCGTCACGAATACGCAGTATTTT. Its translation: CASSLATSVTNTQYF.

In this sample, this clone turned up a few times. The chain employs TRBV6-5 and TRBJ1-5, with D possibly being TRBD1 (5 bases). Germline assignment: CDR1 MNHEY and CDR2 SVGAGI. This CDR3 is 15 amino acids long. Trimming shortened V by 5 bases and J by 3 bases, and 14 bases separated the two germline ends. CDR3 in amino acids: CASSTSGVPNQPQHF. DNA for the CDR3: TGTGCCAGCAGTACCTCGGGGGTGCCCAATCAGCCCCAGCATTTT.

V and J are TRBV5-4 and TRBJ1-3; a weak D match, TRBD1 (5 bases). The CDR3 has 16 amino acids. The germline CDR1 and CDR2 sequences are SGHNT and YYREEE (reference sequence). The V gene lost 4 bases and the J gene lost 2 bases, with 16 bases spanning the gap. The DNA of the CDR3 is TGTGCCAGCAGCCTTGGGAAAGGGACTCCTGGAAACACCATATATTTT. Its protein product is CASSLGKGTPGNTIYF.

This clone was seen just once. The CDR3 sequence is CASSQSHRVTEAFF. DNA of the CDR3: TGTGCCAGCAGCCAGTCTCACAGGGTTACTGAAGCTTTCTTT. The V call is TRBV7-2, the J call TRBJ1-1, with a tentative D call TRBD1 (6 bases). From germline, CDR1 is SGHTA and CDR2 FQGNSA. V gave up 5 bases and J gave up 5 bases, with 15 bases separating them. The CDR3 sequence is 14 residues long.

V usage is TRBV28 and J usage is TRBJ2-6; D unresolved. The CDR3 loop spans 13 amino acids. The V gene lost 4 bases and the J gene lost 1 base, with 2 bases spanning the gap. The V gene's germline CDR1 is MDHEN and CDR2 SYDVKM. The CDR3 spells CASSSSGANVLTF. The CDR3 DNA reads as TGTGCCAGCAGTTCGTCTGGGGCCAACGTCCTGACTTTC.

J is TRBJ2-1 and V is TRBV3-1 (or the pseudogene TRBV3-2), with 7 nucleotides matching TRBD2. CDR1 LGHDT and CDR2 YNNKEL come from the germline V gene (reference sequence). V gave up 4 bases and J gave up 10 bases; unmatched junction bases: 19. The CDR3 is 17 amino acids. CDR3 DNA sequence: TGTGCCAGCAGCCCGAGTGCCGGGACTACCTCTTCTTTGGAGCAGTTCTTC. Its translation is CASSPSAGTTSSLEQFF.

The genes are TRBV7-3 and TRBJ2-2; no reliable D call. The CDR3 sequence is 13 residues long. Germline CDR1 and CDR2: SGHTA and FQGTGA. V shed 5 bases and J shed 10 bases, with 14 bases lying between them. CDR3: CASSQEYSEELFF. The CDR3 bases are TGTGCCAGCAGCCAGGAATACTCTGAGGAGCTGTTTTTT.

The genes are TRBV5-4 and TRBJ2-5, with 12 positions matching TRBD1. The CDR3 runs to 15 residues. Germline V gene lookup returns CDR1 SGHNT and CDR2 YYREEE (reference sequence). The V and J ends lost 4 bases and 4 bases, in that order; junction bases with no gene match: 5. The CDR3 region has the DNA TGTGCCAGCAGCAAGGGACAGGGGGCGGGAGAGACCCAGTACTTC. It specifies CASSKGQGAGETQYF.

This chain links TRBV6-2 or TRBV6-3 with TRBJ2-1, with D uncertain. Trimming shortened V by 3 bases and J by 3 bases, and 9 bases separated the two germline ends. This CDR3 has 14 amino acids. CDR1 is MNHEY, CDR2 SVGEGT, per germline. The CDR3 nucleotides are TGTGCCAGCAGTTATGTTGGGCTCTACAATGAGCAGTTCTTC. Translated, it gives CASSYVGLYNEQFF.

CDR3 nucleotides: TGTGCCAGCATGGGGAGCCCCCCCTACAATGAGCAGTTCTTC. Protein product: CASMGSPPYNEQFF. The chain joins TRBV2 to TRBJ2-1, with D possibly TRBD2 on 5 matching bases. CDR3 size: 14 residues. The V end lost 7 bases, the J end lost 2 bases, and 12 bases lay between the germline ends. CDR1 and CDR2 from the germline V gene are SNHLY and FYNNEI. Full variable domain (remainder filled in from reference TRBV2 and TRBJ2-1): EPEVTQTPSHQVTQMGQEVILRCVPISNHLYFYWYRQILGQKVEFLVSFYNNEISEKSEIFDDQFSVERPDGSNFTLKIRSTKLEDSAMYFCASMGSPPYNEQFFGPGTRLTVL.

The chain links TRBV28 to TRBJ1-2; D remains unclear. The CDR3 runs to 14 residues. The germline gives CDR1 MDHEN, CDR2 SYDVKM. Trimming stripped 3 bases from V and 8 bases from J, with 16 bases between. The CDR3 DNA follows: TGTGCCAGCAGTTTGGCGGGGAAGTGGAGCGGCTACACCTTC. As protein: CASSLAGKWSGYTF.

The V gene is TRBV7-2, the J gene TRBJ1-1, with D possibly being TRBD1 (6 bases). Trimming removed 0 bases at V and 0 bases at J, with 11 bases between. Germline CDR1 SGHTA, CDR2 FQGNSA. The CDR3 length is 16 residues. The CDR3 here is CASSLAGRGLNTEAFF. DNA of the CDR3: TGTGCCAGCAGCTTAGCGGGGCGGGGGCTGAACACTGAAGCTTTCTTT.

The chain is built from TRBV20-1 and TRBJ2-5; D ambiguous. There are 12 residues in the CDR3. Trimming took 3 bases from V and 7 from J, leaving 12 bases between them. In germline, CDR1 is DFQATT, CDR2 SNEGSKA (reference sequence). This CDR3 is CSASYREVTQYF. CDR3 bases: TGCAGTGCTAGTTATCGAGAAGTGACCCAGTACTTC.

The V and J genes are TRBV7-8 and TRBJ1-2, with D perhaps matching TRBD1 (5 bases). Germline V lookup: CDR1 SGHVS, CDR2 FQNEAQ. CDR3 length: 16 residues. Trimming stripped 1 base from V and 4 bases from J, with 16 bases between. Written as DNA, the CDR3 is TGTGCCAGCAGCTTAGGGGGCTATGAACCTCGCTATGGCTACACCTTC. Translation gives CASSLGGYEPRYGYTF.